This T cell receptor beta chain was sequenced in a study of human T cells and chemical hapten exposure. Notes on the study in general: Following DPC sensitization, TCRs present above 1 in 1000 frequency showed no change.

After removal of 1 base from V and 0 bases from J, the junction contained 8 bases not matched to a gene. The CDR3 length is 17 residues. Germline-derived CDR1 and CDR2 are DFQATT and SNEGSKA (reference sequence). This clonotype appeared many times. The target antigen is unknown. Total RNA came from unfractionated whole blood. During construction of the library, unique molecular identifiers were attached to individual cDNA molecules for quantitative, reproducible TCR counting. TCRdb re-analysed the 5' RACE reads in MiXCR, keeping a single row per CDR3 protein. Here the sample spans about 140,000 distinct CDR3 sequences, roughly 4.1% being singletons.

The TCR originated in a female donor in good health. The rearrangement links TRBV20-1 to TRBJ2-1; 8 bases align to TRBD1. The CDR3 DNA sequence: TGCAGTGCTAGAGGGACAGGGTCGGGAAGCTCCTACAATGAGCAGTTCTTC. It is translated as CSARGTGSGSSYNEQFF.